This TCR beta chain was profiled in a study of blood T cell repertoires in COVID-19. On the study more broadly: The United States, Italy and Spain provided the acute and convalescent COVID-19 samples.

TCRdb's copy holds only in-frame clones and misses some; the assay was immunoSEQ multiplex PCR. This table holds tens of thousands of clones, around 85% found once. Sequences were obtained from peripheral blood. This receptor was identified in a woman aged 70-85 years with active COVID-19.

The CDR3 region is CASSFFGGRTNSPLHF. Written as DNA, the CDR3 is TGTGCCAGCAGTTTTTTCGGGGGGCGGACCAATTCACCCCTCCACTTT. The V gene is TRBV27, the J gene TRBJ1-6, with D tentatively TRBD1 (6 bases). The germline V gene has CDR1 MNHEY and CDR2 SMNVEV (reference sequence). Trimming took off 3 bases at V and 7 bases at J, with 16 bases between the two ends. The CDR3 has 16 amino acids.